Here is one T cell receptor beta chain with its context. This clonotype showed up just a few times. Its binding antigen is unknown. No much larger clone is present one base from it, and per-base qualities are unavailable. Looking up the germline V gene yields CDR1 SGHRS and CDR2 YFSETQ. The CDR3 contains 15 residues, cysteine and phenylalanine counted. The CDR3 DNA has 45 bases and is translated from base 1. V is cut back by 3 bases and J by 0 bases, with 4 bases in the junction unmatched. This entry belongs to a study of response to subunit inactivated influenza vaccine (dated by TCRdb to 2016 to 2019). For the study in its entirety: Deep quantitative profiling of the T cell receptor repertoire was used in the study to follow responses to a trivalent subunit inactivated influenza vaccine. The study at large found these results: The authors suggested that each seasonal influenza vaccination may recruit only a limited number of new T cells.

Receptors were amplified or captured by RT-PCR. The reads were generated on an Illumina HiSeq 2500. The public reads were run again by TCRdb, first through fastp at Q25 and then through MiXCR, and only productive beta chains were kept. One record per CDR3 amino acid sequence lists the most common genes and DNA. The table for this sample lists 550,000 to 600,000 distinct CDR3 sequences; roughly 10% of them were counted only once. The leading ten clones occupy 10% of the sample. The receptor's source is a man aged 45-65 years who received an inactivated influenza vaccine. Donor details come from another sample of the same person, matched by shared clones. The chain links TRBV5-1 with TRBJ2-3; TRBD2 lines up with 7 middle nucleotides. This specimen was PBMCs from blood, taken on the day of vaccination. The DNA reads TGCGCCAGCAGCTGGACTAGAACTAGCACAGATACGCAGTATTTT. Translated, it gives CASSWTRTSTDTQYF.